The clone carrying this T cell receptor (beta chain) was detected many times. The CDR3 is made up of 17 amino acids. Looked up from germline, CDR1 is ENHRY and CDR2 is SYGVKD. V shed 3 bases and J 2 bases; nucleotides not matched to a gene: 8. Indicated time point: patch test 2, 6 weeks after DPC sensitization. Stated treatment: therapeutic diphenylcyclopropenone sensitization with weekly scalp DPC. Extraction of total RNA was performed on unfractionated whole blood. This specimen belongs to a study of human T cells and chemical hapten exposure. TCRdb redid the calling of the RACE reads with MiXCR, one entry per CDR3 protein. The sample lists under 450,000 distinct CDR3 sequences, about 6% occurring once.

The sample was whole blood, taken in connection with sensitization to the hapten diphenylcyclopropenone (DPC). This TCR derives from a young woman with alopecia areata. Some clones in this sample may be carry-over from other donors' samples. The chain uses TRBV10-3 and TRBJ2-2; 8 positions agree with TRBD2. Written as DNA, the CDR3 is TGTGCCATCAGTGATTTAAGTAGCGGGGCCAACACCGGGGAGCTGTTTTTT. It is translated as CAISDLSSGANTGELFF.